This T cell receptor (beta chain) was captured in a study of T-cell reconstitution after alpha-beta-depleted transplantation in children. Study-level points and caveats: Expanded graft clones numbering several hundred reportedly gave rise to alpha-beta T cells about two months after transplant.

The library targeted TCRbeta and was prepared with unique molecular identifiers. Each CDR3 protein is one row after TCRdb ran MiXCR on the PCR reads. This table has about 830,000 distinct CDR3 sequences, about 15% appearing once. Trimming took off 2 bases at V and 3 bases at J, with 18 bases between the two ends. The CDR3 consists of 16 residues. Germline CDR1 reads SGHRS; CDR2 reads YFSETQ. Comment on this clonotype: What it recognizes is unknown.

Sample: PBMCs, mostly from graft donor cells, taken 360 days after TCRalphabeta/CD19-depleted stem cell transplant. The rearrangement joins TRBV5-1 to TRBJ2-7; no reliable D call. The sequence was collected from a male patient under 18 who had a stem cell transplant for acute lymphoblastic leukemia, so the T cells may come from the graft donor. The CDR3 sequence is CASSFEPPEFGYEQYF. CDR3 DNA: TGCGCCAGCAGCTTCGAACCCCCGGAGTTCGGCTACGAGCAGTACTTC.